What follows are 25 T cell receptor beta chains derived from one specimen sequenced in a study of siplizumab effects on memory and regulatory T cells. Assay used: immunoSEQ multiplex PCR; TCRdb lists only in-frame clones, some missing. The table has 75,000 to 95,000 clones, 90% seen once. Sequencing was carried out using CD4+ T cells sorted from blood. All receptors derive from a human donor in good health.

A word on this clone: An end of the junction differs from the germline gene, which may be a read error. The gene calls are TRBV6-5 and TRBJ2-7, with D possibly being TRBD2 (5 bases). Germline CDR1 reads MNHEY; CDR2 reads SVGAGI. The CDR3 runs 12 residues. In DNA form, the CDR3 reads TGTGCCAGCAGTACCACCTCCGGGATTGCTCACTTC. Its protein product is CASSTTSGIAHF.

V gene TRBV6-1 combines with J gene TRBJ2-2, with 9 bases matching TRBD2. The V gene end was trimmed by 4 bases and the J gene end by 7 bases; junction bases not matched to a gene: 1. This CDR3 contains 13 residues. From germline, CDR1 is MNHNS and CDR2 SASEGT. This CDR3 reads CASSASGDGELFF. The CDR3 DNA reads TGTGCCAGCAGTGCTAGCGGGGACGGGGAGCTGTTTTTT.

This rearrangement joins TRBV15 to TRBJ1-3, with D unclear. V was cut by 0 bases and J by 4 bases, with 10 bases left in between. CDR1 and CDR2 from the germline V gene are LNHNV and YYDKDF (reference sequence). This CDR3 is 15 amino acids long. CDR3 nucleotides: TGTGCCACCAGCAGAGATTTGGGCATGGGAAACACCATATATTTT. Residues: CATSRDLGMGNTIYF.

This clone was recorded once. The rearrangement uses TRBV21-1 and TRBJ1-5; TRBD1 is taken as the D call from the table, unchecked against the DNA. TRBV21-1 is classified as a pseudogene. The CDR3 is 16 amino acids. For the CDR3, the DNA is TGTGCCAGCAGCAAGGCCTCGGGGACAGTAAGTCAGCCCCAGCATTTT. It yields the protein CASSKASGTVSQPQHF.

V and J are TRBV5-1 and TRBJ2-5; D call uncertain. The CDR3 runs to 16 residues. Trimming removed 0 bases from V and 1 base from J, with 13 bases in between. Germline CDR1 reads SGHRS; CDR2 reads YFSETQ. CDR3 in amino acids: CASSLGSSGIQETQYF. In nucleotides, the CDR3 is TGCGCCAGCAGCTTGGGGTCGTCTGGGATCCAAGAGACCCAGTACTTC.

The J gene is TRBJ1-2, the V gene TRBV6-5; D might be TRBD1 (5 bases). Germline V gene sequence: CDR1 MNHEY, CDR2 SVGAGI. The CDR3 sequence is 13 residues long. Trimming took off 2 bases at V and 5 bases at J, with 9 bases between the two ends. The CDR3 DNA reads TGTGCCAGCAGTTACGCGGGGCCTTATGGCTACACCTTC. Protein sequence: CASSYAGPYGYTF.

This rearrangement joins TRBV9 to TRBJ2-3; D gene ambiguous. The CDR3 length is 17 residues. The V and J ends lost 1 base and 0 bases respectively, with 15 bases between them. Per germline, CDR1 SGDLS and CDR2 YYNGEE. CDR3 sequence reads: CASSVQSSGGSTDTQYF. The CDR3 DNA reads as TGTGCCAGCAGCGTACAATCATCAGGTGGTAGCACAGATACGCAGTATTTT.

The chain couples TRBV28 to TRBJ2-5, with a weak D call TRBD2 (5 bases). V dropped 6 bases and J dropped 5 bases, with 10 bases sitting between them. The germline V gene encodes CDR1 MDHEN and CDR2 SYDVKM. CDR3 length: 12 residues. CDR3 region: CASSISAETQYF. CDR3 nucleotides: TGTGCCAGCAGCATTAGCGCGGAGACCCAGTACTTC.

The chain couples TRBV11-3 to TRBJ2-3, with TRBD2 matching over 9 bases. Germline loops: CDR1 SGHNT, CDR2 YENEEA. The length of the CDR3 is 16 residues. The V gene end was trimmed by 5 bases and the J gene end by 1 base; junction bases not matched to a gene: 7. This CDR3 reads CASSQGVAGGTDTQYF. Here the CDR3 DNA reads TGTGCCAGCAGCCAAGGGGTAGCGGGAGGCACAGATACGCAGTATTTT. The full variable domain, completed using reference TRBV11-3 and TRBJ2-3, is EAGVVQSPRYKIIEKKQPVAFWCNPISGHNTLYWYLQNLGQGPELLIRYENEEAVDDSQLPKDRFSAERLKGVDSTLKIQPAELGDSAVYLCASSQGVAGGTDTQYFGPGTRLTVL.

This clone was counted once. This chain connects TRBV6-1 to TRBJ1-5; 7 nucleotides match TRBD1. Germline V CDR1 and CDR2: MNHNS, SASEGT. This CDR3 comprises 13 residues. V shed 4 bases and J 6 bases; nucleotides not matched to a gene: 3. CDR3 protein: CASSVQGTQPQHF. For the CDR3, the DNA is TGTGCCAGCAGTGTACAGGGGACTCAGCCCCAGCATTTT.

The rearrangement links TRBV7-9 to TRBJ2-2, with 13 bases aligning to TRBD2. Trimming at V came to 6 bases and at J to 4 bases, leaving 5 bases not matched to a gene. CDR1 is SEHNR and CDR2 is FQNEAQ in the germline V gene (reference sequence). The CDR3 spans 16 residues. The CDR3, as DNA: TGTGCCAGCAGAAACGGACTAGCGGGAGTCACCGGGGAGCTGTTTTTT. Amino acids: CASRNGLAGVTGELFF. The variable domain in full, with the rest retrieved from reference TRBV7-9 and TRBJ2-2, is DTGVSQNPRHKITKRGQNVTFRCDPISEHNRLYWYRQTLGQGPEFLTYFQNEAQLEKSRLLSDRFSAERPKGSFSTLEIQRTEQGDSAMYLCASRNGLAGVTGELFFGEGSRLTVL.

This clone was recorded a few times. This chain links TRBV6-1 with TRBJ2-5; D remains ambiguous. Germline V gives CDR1 MNHNS, CDR2 SASEGT. The CDR3 has 12 residues. Trimming took off 3 bases at V and 5 bases at J, with 7 bases between the two ends. The CDR3 protein is CASSELGETQYF. CDR3 sequence (DNA): TGTGCCAGCAGTGAGCTGGGGGAGACCCAGTACTTC.

This chain joins TRBV5-8 and TRBJ1-1; D unclear. There are 16 residues in the CDR3. V lost 5 bases and J lost 0, with 17 bases in between. Germline V gives CDR1 SGHTS, CDR2 YDEGEE. CDR3 sequence (DNA): TGTGCCAGCAGATCCCTACGCAAGGGAATGAACACTGAAGCTTTCTTT. This sequence encodes CASRSLRKGMNTEAFF. The whole variable domain, filled in from reference TRBV5-8 and TRBJ1-1, reads EAGVTQSPTHLIKTRGQQATLRCSPISGHTSVYWYQQALGLGLQFLLWYDEGEERNRGNFPPRFSGRQFPNYSSELNVNALELEDSALYLCASRSLRKGMNTEAFFGQGTRLTVV.

J is TRBJ1-2 and V is TRBV4-2; 10 bases map to TRBD1. CDR1 is LGHNA and CDR2 is YNFKEQ in the germline V gene. The CDR3 spans 16 residues. V lost 0 bases and J lost 5; bases outside the gene matches: 6. The CDR3 DNA reads TGTGCCAGCAGCCAAGAGTGGGACAGGGGAGGGTATGGCTACACCTTC. Translation: CASSQEWDRGGYGYTF.

The gene calls are TRBV12-5 and TRBJ2-5; D is perhaps TRBD2 (5 bases). CDR3 length: 14 amino acids. Germline V lookup: CDR1 LGHNT, CDR2 FRNRAP. V gave up 1 base and J gave up 3 bases, with 9 bases separating them. The CDR3 nucleotides read TGTGCTAGTGGTTTGGAAACTAGAAAAGAGACCCAGTACTTC. Its protein product is CASGLETRKETQYF.

This sequence joins TRBV5-6 and TRBJ1-6, with 7 bases matching TRBD1. From germline, CDR1 is SGHDT and CDR2 YYEEEE. The length of the CDR3 is 15 residues. V shed 4 bases, J shed 4 bases, and the junction held 5 bases outside the gene matches. DNA for the CDR3: TGTGCCAGCAGCCCCGGACAGGTTTATAATTCACCCCTCCACTTT. Protein product: CASSPGQVYNSPLHF. Full variable domain (rest looked up from reference TRBV5-6 and TRBJ1-6): DAGVTQSPTHLIKTRGQQVTLRCSPKSGHDTVSWYQQALGQGPQFIFQYYEEEERQRGNFPDRFSGHQFPNYSSELNVNALLLGDSALYLCASSPGQVYNSPLHFGNGTRLTVT.

V gene TRBV5-1 combines with J gene TRBJ1-1, with a weak D call TRBD1 (5 bases). CDR1 SGHRS and CDR2 YFSETQ come from the germline V gene. The CDR3 loop spans 14 amino acids. Trimming shortened V by 4 bases and J by 0 bases, and 10 bases separated the two germline ends. The CDR3 is CASSRDGLNTEAFF. For the CDR3, the DNA is TGCGCCAGCAGCCGGGACGGGCTGAACACTGAAGCTTTCTTT. Filled out from reference TRBV5-1 and TRBJ1-1, the complete variable domain reads KAGVTQTPRYLIKTRGQQVTLSCSPISGHRSVSWYQQTPGQGLQFLFEYFSETQRNKGNFPGRFSGRQFSNSRSEMNVSTLELGDSALYLCASSRDGLNTEAFFGQGTRLTVV.

The rearrangement uses TRBV5-1 and TRBJ2-5; a weak D match, TRBD1 (5 bases). This CDR3 region has 15 residues. The ends were cut back, 0 bases at V and 4 bases at J, with 13 bases in the middle. From germline, CDR1 is SGHRS and CDR2 YFSETQ. The chain's CDR3 is CASSLEQGPGETQYF. The CDR3 bases are TGCGCCAGCAGCTTGGAGCAGGGCCCAGGAGAGACCCAGTACTTC. The full variable domain, in which reference TRBV5-1 and TRBJ2-5 provide the parts outside the CDR3, is KAGVTQTPRYLIKTRGQQVTLSCSPISGHRSVSWYQQTPGQGLQFLFEYFSETQRNKGNFPGRFSGRQFSNSRSEMNVSTLELGDSALYLCASSLEQGPGETQYFGPGTRLLVL.

This clone was found a few times. The chain carries TRBV7-3 and TRBJ2-1; D is perhaps TRBD1 or TRBD2 (5 bases each). The CDR3 length is 14 residues. The germline V gene encodes CDR1 SGHTA and CDR2 FQGTGA. The V gene lost 3 bases and the J gene lost 12 bases, with 18 bases spanning the gap. The CDR3 DNA follows: TGTGCCAGCAGCTTCCGGGACCTCGAGGGCGGGCAGTTCTTC. It yields the protein CASSFRDLEGGQFF.

This clone appeared once. J is TRBJ2-1 and V is TRBV13; D is undetermined. V was clipped by 1 base and J by 6 bases, with 16 bases between them. CDR3 length: 16 amino acids. Germline V gene lookup returns CDR1 PRHDT and CDR2 FYEKMQ (reference sequence). CDR3 region: CASSLVLRSQANEQFF. In nucleotides, the CDR3 is TGTGCCAGCAGCTTAGTCCTCCGGAGCCAGGCCAATGAGCAGTTCTTC. The whole variable domain, remainder taken from reference TRBV13 and TRBJ2-1, is AAGVIQSPRHLIKEKRETATLKCYPIPRHDTVYWYQQGPGQDPQFLISFYEKMQSDKGSIPDRFSAQQFSDYHSELNMSSLELGDSALYFCASSLVLRSQANEQFFGPGTRLTVL.

The chain recombines TRBV9 with TRBJ2-7; D unclear. V was pared by 0 bases and J by 2 bases, with 12 bases between. Germline-derived CDR1 and CDR2 are SGDLS and YYNGEE. The CDR3 has 15 amino acids. The CDR3 bases are TGTGCCAGCAGCGTAGATGGAAACTCGGCCTACGAGCAGTACTTC. Translation: CASSVDGNSAYEQYF.

The gene calls are TRBV7-3 and TRBJ2-7; no definite D call. The CDR3 spans 15 residues. The V and J ends lost 2 bases and 1 base respectively, with 12 bases between them. Germline V gene lookup returns CDR1 SGHTA and CDR2 FQGTGA. The CDR3 region is CASSLEAGQSYEQYF. The CDR3 bases are TGTGCCAGCAGCTTAGAGGCCGGGCAGTCCTACGAGCAGTACTTC. Supplemented by reference TRBV7-3 and TRBJ2-7, the full variable domain reads GAGVSQTPSNKVTEKGKYVELRCDPISGHTALYWYRQSLGQGPEFLIYFQGTGAADDSGLPNDRFFAVRPEGSVSTLKIQRTERGDSAVYLCASSLEAGQSYEQYFGPGTRLTVT.

The chain employs TRBV6-1 and TRBJ2-5, with D perhaps given as TRBD1 or TRBD2 (6 bases each). CDR3 size: 15 residues. Germline lookup yields CDR1 MNHNS and CDR2 SASEGT. V was clipped by 2 bases and J by 1 base, with 11 bases between them. In DNA form, the CDR3 reads TGTGCCAGCAGTGAATGGAGGGGGGCCCAAGAGACCCAGTACTTC. Protein: CASSEWRGAQETQYF.

V gene TRBV12-5 combines with J gene TRBJ2-7; TRBD2 might be the D (5 bases). The V gene lost 9 bases and the J gene lost 3 bases, with 15 bases spanning the gap. This CDR3 is 13 amino acids long. The V gene's germline CDR1 is LGHNT and CDR2 FRNRAP. As DNA, the CDR3 is TGTGCTAGCGGAGGAGGACTCCTCTACGAGCAGTACTTC. Its protein product is CASGGGLLYEQYF.

The rearrangement joins TRBV10-3 to TRBJ2-5; D might be TRBD2 (6 bases). Germline CDR1 is ENHRY and CDR2 is SYGVKD. The CDR3 sequence is 14 residues long. Trimming stripped 5 bases from V and 2 bases from J, with 12 bases between. CDR3 DNA: TGTGCCATCAGTTCCGGGACTCCTCAAGAGACCCAGTACTTC. Translating gives CAISSGTPQETQYF.